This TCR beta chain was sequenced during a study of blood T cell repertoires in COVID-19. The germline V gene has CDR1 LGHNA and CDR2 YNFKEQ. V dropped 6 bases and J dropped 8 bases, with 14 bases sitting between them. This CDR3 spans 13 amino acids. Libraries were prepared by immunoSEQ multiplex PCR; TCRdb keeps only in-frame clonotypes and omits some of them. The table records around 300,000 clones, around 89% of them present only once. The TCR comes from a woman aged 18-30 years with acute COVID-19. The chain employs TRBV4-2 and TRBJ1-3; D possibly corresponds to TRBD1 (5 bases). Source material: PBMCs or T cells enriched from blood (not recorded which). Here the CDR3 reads CASRRTRSDTIYF. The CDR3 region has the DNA TGTGCCAGCAGGCGGACAAGATCGGACACCATATATTTT.